This TCR beta chain was retrieved from a study of CD8+ T cells in alopecia areata. The treatment was: oral pan-JAK inhibitor, 5-10 mg twice daily. Reverse transcription of extracted RNA yielded cDNA, which provided the sequencing template. Sequencing was performed with immunoSEQ multiplex PCR; in TCRdb, only in-frame clones are kept and a portion is missing. The sample contains about 180,000 clones, 45% to 60% of which appear only once. Trimming shortened V by 2 bases and J by 4 bases, and 14 bases separated the two germline ends. Per the germline V gene, CDR1 is LNHDA and CDR2 is SQIVND (reference sequence). The length of the CDR3 is 15 residues.

The sample here was CD8+ T cells sorted from blood, taken at week 52, from a patient treated with tofacitinib. This clonotype was obtained from a human donor with alopecia areata. The chain is built from TRBV19 and TRBJ1-2, with D unclear. The CDR3 protein is CASSISLGAIYGYTF. In nucleotides, the CDR3 is TGTGCCAGTAGTATAAGTTTGGGAGCAATCTATGGCTACACCTTC.